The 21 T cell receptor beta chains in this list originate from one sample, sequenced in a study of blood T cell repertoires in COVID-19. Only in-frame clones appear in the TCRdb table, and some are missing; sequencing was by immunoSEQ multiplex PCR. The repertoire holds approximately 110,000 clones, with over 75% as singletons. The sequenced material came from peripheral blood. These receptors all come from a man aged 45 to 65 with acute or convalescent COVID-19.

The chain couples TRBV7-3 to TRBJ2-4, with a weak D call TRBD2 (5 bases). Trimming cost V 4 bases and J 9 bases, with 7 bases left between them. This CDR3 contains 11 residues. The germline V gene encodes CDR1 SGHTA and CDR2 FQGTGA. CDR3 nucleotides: TGTGCCAGCAGCTCTGGGAGCATTCAGTACTTC. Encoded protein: CASSSGSIQYF.

Here the CDR3 reads CASRKNRDQYF. CDR3 nucleotides: TGTGCCAGCAGAAAAAATCGGGACCAGTACTTC. The chain recombines TRBV27 with TRBJ2-5, with D perhaps matching TRBD2 (5 bases). V was trimmed by 6 bases and J by 10 bases, leaving 12 bases between them. Germline CDR1 and CDR2: MNHEY and SMNVEV (reference sequence). This CDR3 contains 11 residues.

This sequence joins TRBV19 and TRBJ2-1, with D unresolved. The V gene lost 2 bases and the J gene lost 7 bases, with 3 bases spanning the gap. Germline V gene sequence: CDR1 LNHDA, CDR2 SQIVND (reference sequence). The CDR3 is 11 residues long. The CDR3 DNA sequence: TGTGCCAGTAGTATACTAAATGAGCAGTTCTTC. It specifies CASSILNEQFF.

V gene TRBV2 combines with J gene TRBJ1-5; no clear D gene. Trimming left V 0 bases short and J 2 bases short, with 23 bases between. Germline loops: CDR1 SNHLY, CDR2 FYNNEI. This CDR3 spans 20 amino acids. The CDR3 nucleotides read TGTGCCAGCAGTGAAGCGCGGAAACTTGGCGGGGAACCGGGCAATCAGCCCCAGCATTTT. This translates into CASSEARKLGGEPGNQPQHF.

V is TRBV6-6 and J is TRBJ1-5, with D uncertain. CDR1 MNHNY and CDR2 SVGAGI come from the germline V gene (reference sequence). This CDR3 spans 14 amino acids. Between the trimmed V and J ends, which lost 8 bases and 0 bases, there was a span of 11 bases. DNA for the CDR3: TGTGCCAGCTTCGGAGCTAATAGCAATCAGCCCCAGCATTTT. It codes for CASFGANSNQPQHF.

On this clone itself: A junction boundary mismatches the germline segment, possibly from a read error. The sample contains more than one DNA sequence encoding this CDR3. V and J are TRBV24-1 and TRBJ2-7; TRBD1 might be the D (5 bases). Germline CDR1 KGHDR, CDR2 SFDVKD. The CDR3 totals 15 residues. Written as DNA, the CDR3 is TGTGCCACCAGTGACCCGACAGCTTCTGGATACGAGCAGTACTTT. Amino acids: CATSDPTASGYEQYF.

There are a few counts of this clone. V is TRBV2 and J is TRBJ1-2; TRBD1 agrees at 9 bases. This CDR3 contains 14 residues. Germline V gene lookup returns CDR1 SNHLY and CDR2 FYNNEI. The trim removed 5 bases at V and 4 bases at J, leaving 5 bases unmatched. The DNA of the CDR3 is TGTGCCAGCAGTCCGGACAGGGGATCCTATGGCTACACCTTC. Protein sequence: CASSPDRGSYGYTF.

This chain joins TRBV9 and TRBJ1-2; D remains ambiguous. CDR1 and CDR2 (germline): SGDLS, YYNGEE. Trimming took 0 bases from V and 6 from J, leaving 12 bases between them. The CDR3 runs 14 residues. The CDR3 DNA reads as TGTGCCAGCAGCGTAGGTCGGGGTTTGGATGGCTACACCTTC. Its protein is CASSVGRGLDGYTF.

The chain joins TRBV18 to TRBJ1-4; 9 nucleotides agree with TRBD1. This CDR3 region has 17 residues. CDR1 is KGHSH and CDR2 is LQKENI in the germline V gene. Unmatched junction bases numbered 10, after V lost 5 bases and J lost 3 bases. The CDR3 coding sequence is TGTGCCAGCTCAATAACGGGACAGGGAGCGGCTAATGAAAAACTGTTTTTT. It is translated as CASSITGQGAANEKLFF.

The DNA of the CDR3 is TGTGCCAGCAGCGACAGGGGGAACACTGAAGCTTTCTTT. It specifies CASSDRGNTEAFF. This sequence joins TRBV9 and TRBJ1-1; 7 bases align to TRBD1. Germline-derived CDR1 and CDR2 are SGDLS and YYNGEE. Unmatched junction bases numbered 0, after V lost 3 bases and J lost 1 base. The CDR3 has 13 residues.

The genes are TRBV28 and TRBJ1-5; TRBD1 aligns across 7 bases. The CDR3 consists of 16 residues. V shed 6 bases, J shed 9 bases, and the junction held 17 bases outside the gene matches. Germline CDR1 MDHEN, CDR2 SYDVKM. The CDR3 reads CASRSAGTAPSGPQHF. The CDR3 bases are TGTGCCAGCAGGTCTGCCGGGACAGCCCCGAGTGGGCCCCAGCATTTT.

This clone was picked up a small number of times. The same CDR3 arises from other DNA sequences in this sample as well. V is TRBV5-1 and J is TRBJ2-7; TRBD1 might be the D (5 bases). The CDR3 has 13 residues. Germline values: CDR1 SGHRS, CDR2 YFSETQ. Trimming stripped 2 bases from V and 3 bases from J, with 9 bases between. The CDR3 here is CASSLSRVYEQYF. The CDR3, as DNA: TGCGCCAGCAGCTTATCCAGGGTCTACGAGCAGTACTTC.

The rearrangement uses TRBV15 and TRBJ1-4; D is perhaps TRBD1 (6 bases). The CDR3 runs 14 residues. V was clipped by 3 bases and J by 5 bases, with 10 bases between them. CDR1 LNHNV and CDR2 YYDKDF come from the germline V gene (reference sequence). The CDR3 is CATSRGASNEKLFF. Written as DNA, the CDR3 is TGTGCCACCAGCAGGGGGGCGTCGAATGAAAAACTGTTTTTT. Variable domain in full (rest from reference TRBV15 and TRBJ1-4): DAMVIQNPRYQVTQFGKPVTLSCSQTLNHNVMYWYQQKSSQAPKLLFHYYDKDFNNEADTPDNFQSRRPNTSFCFLDIRSPGLGDTAMYLCATSRGASNEKLFFGSGTQLSVL.

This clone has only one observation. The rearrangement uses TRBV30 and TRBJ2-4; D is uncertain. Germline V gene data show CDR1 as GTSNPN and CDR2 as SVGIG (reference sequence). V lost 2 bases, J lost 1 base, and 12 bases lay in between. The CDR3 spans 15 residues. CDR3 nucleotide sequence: TGTGCCTGGAGTCCCAACTCGGTGGCCAAAAACATTCAGTACTTC. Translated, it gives CAWSPNSVAKNIQYF.

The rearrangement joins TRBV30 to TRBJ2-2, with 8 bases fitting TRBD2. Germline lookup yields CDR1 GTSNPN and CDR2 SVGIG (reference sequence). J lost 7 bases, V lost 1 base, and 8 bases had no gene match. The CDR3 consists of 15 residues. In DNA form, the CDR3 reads TGTGCCTGGAGTGAAGGGCGGGAGGAACGCGGGGAGCTGTTTTTT. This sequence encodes CAWSEGREERGELFF.

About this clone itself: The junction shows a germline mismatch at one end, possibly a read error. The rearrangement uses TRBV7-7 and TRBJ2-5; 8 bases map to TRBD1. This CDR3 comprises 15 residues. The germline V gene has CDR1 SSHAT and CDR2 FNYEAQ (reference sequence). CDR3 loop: CASSLYGQGQETQYF. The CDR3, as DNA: TGTGCTAGCAGCTTATACGGACAGGGACAAGAGACCCAGTACTTC.

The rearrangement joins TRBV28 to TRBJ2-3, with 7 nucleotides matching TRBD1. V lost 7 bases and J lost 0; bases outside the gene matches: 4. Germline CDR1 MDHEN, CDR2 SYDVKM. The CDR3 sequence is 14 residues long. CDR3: CASIPGQSTDTQYF. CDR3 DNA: TGTGCCAGCATTCCGGGACAGAGCACAGATACGCAGTATTTT.

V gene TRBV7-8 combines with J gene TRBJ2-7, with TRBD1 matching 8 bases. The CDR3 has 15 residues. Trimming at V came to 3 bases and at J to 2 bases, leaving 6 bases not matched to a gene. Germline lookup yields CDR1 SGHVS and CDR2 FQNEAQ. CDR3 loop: CASSFRQGSAYEQYF. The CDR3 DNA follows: TGTGCCAGCAGCTTCAGACAGGGGTCTGCCTACGAGCAGTACTTC.

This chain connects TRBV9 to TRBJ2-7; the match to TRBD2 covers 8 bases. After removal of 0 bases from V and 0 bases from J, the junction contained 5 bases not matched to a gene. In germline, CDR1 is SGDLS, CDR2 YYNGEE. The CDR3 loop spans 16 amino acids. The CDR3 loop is CASSVEGGGHSYEQYF. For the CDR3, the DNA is TGTGCCAGCAGCGTAGAAGGCGGGGGGCACTCCTACGAGCAGTACTTC. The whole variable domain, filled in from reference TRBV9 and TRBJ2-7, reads DSGVTQTPKHLITATGQRVTLRCSPRSGDLSVYWYQQSLDQGLQFLIQYYNGEERAKGNILERFSAQQFPDLHSELNLSSLELGDSALYFCASSVEGGGHSYEQYFGPGTRLTVT.

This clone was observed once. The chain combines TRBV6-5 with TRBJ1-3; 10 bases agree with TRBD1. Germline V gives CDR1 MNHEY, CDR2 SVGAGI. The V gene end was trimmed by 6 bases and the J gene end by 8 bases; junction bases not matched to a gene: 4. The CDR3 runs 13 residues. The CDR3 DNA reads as TGTGCCAGCAGAAGGGACAGGGGAGACACCATATATTTT. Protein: CASRRDRGDTIYF.

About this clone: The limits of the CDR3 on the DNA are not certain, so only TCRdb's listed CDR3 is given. The CDR3 sequence: CASSSSDRRYGYTF. The chain uses TRBV28 and TRBJ1-2; the table calls TRBD1, which could not be checked here. CDR1 is MDHEN, CDR2 SYDVKM, per germline. The length of the CDR3 is 14 amino acids, counting both ends.